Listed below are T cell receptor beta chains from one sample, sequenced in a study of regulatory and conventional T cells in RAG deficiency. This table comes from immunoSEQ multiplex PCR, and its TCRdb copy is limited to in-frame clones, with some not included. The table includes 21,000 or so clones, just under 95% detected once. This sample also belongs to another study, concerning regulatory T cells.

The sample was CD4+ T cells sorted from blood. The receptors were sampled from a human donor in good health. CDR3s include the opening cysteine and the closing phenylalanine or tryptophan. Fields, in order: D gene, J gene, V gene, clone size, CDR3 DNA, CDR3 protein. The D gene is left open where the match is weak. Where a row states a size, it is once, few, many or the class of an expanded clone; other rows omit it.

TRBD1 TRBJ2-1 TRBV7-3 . TGTGCCAGCAGCACCGACAGGGGGTCCCACAATGAGCAGTTCTTC CASSTDRGSHNEQFF
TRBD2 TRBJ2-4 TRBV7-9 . TGTGCCAGCAACCGCGGGGGTGGATTGGACATTCAGTACTTC CASNRGGGLDIQYF
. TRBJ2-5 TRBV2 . TGTGCCAGCAGTCCATTTGGGGGAGGTCAAGAGACCCAGTACTTC CASSPFGGGQETQYF
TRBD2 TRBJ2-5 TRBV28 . TGTGCCAGCAGTACAGCGGGAGCTAGTATGGAGACCCAGTACTTC CASSTAGASMETQYF
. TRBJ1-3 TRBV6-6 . TGTGCCAGCAGCCGCGGGGGTGGAAACACCATATATTTT CASSRGGGNTIYF
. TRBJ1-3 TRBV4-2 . TGTGCCAGCAGCGTTAGACAGGCGGACTCTGGAAACACCATATATTTT CASSVRQADSGNTIYF
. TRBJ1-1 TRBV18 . TGTGCCAGCTCACCGGGCCAGAGTAACACTGAAGCTTTCTTT CASSPGQSNTEAFF
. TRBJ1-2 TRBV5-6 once TGTGCCAGCAGCTCTACGTTACAGCGCCTAGGCAACTATGGCTACACCTTC CASSSTLQRLGNYGYTF
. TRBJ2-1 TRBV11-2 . TGTGCCAGCAGCTCGACCCATGGGGGGCTTAGCTCCTACAATGAGCAGTTCTTC CASSSTHGGLSSYNEQFF
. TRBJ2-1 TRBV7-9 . TGTGCCAGCCAATCATCAGGAGAACCCTACAATGAGCAGTTCTTC CASQSSGEPYNEQFF
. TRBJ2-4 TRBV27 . TGTGCCAGCAGTTTGGTCTGGGCGCAGGGACTAGCCAAAAACATTCAGTACTTC CASSLVWAQGLAKNIQYF
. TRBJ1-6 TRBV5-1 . TGCGCCAGCAGCTTGTGTCAGGGTAATTCACCCCTCCACTTT CASSLCQGNSPLHF